These 8 T cell receptor beta chains came from one sample sequenced in a study of cytomegalovirus exposure and HLA in healthy donors. The PCR contained 60 Vbeta and 13 Jbeta primers. The data were produced by immunoSEQ multiplex PCR, yet TCRdb's version contains in-frame clones alone and is incomplete. Its listing shows roughly 65,000 clones. Sequencing was performed on PBMCs. The receptors here all came from a boy younger than 18 in good health and CMV-seronegative.

The chain carries TRBV7-9 and TRBJ2-4, with D perhaps TRBD2 (5 bases). Looked up from germline, CDR1 is SEHNR and CDR2 is FQNEAQ (reference sequence). V was clipped by 2 bases and J by 0 bases, with 14 bases between them. The CDR3 contains 17 residues. CDR3 sequence reads: CASSLNRETLAKNIQYF. As DNA, the CDR3 is TGTGCCAGCAGCTTAAATCGGGAAACTTTAGCCAAAAACATTCAGTACTTC.

The rearrangement joins TRBV6-4 to TRBJ2-1; the D gene is possibly TRBD2 (5 bases). The germline V gene encodes CDR1 MRHNA and CDR2 SNTAGT. V was cut by 5 bases and J by 9 bases, with 17 bases left in between. The CDR3 sequence is 14 residues long. CDR3 sequence reads: CASSRGLGKGEQFF. CDR3 in DNA: TGTGCCAGCAGTAGAGGACTGGGGAAAGGTGAGCAGTTCTTC.

The gene calls are TRBV30 and TRBJ2-2, with D possibly TRBD1 on 6 matching bases. Germline values: CDR1 GTSNPN, CDR2 SVGIG (reference sequence). This CDR3 contains 14 residues. V was pared by 4 bases and J by 4 bases, with 13 bases between. The CDR3 bases are TGTGCCTGGACCTCACTCAGGGGCACCGGGGAGCTGTTTTTT. It yields the protein CAWTSLRGTGELFF.

The chain combines TRBV7-6 with TRBJ2-1, with 8 bases aligning to TRBD2. The J segment lost 4 bases and the V segment lost 3 bases, leaving 5 bases of the junction unmatched. The CDR3 covers 15 residues. CDR1 is SGHVS, CDR2 FNYEAQ, per germline. This CDR3 is CASSFSGEAYNEQFF. The CDR3 region has the DNA TGTGCCAGCAGCTTTAGCGGGGAAGCTTACAATGAGCAGTTCTTC. Looking up the rest from reference TRBV7-6 and TRBJ2-1 gives the full variable domain: GAGVSQSPRYKVTKRGQDVALRCDPISGHVSLYWYRQALGQGPEFLTYFNYEAQQDKSGLPNDRFSAERPEGSISTLTIQRTEQRDSAMYRCASSFSGEAYNEQFFGPGTRLTVL.

The CDR3, as DNA: TGCAGTGCTATGGAGTACGAGCAGTACTTC. It is translated as CSAMEYEQYF. The rearrangement links TRBV20-1 to TRBJ2-7; no reliable D call. The germline V and J ends were trimmed by 4 bases and 4 bases, with 5 bases remaining between them. The CDR3 is 10 residues long. The germline CDR1 and CDR2 sequences are DFQATT and SNEGSKA (reference sequence).

This chain connects TRBV11-1 to TRBJ2-7, with 13 bases aligning to TRBD2. CDR3 length: 16 residues. The germline CDR1 and CDR2 sequences are SGHAT and FQDESV (reference sequence). Trimming took 0 bases from V and 6 from J; bases not matched to a gene: 5. CDR3 residues: CASSLAGLAGVAEQYF. In DNA, the CDR3 is TGTGCCAGCAGCTTAGCCGGACTAGCGGGAGTTGCCGAGCAGTACTTC. Supplemented by reference TRBV11-1 and TRBJ2-7, the full variable domain reads EAEVAQSPRYKITEKSQAVAFWCDPISGHATLYWYRQILGQGPELLVQFQDESVVDDSQLPKDRFSAERLKGVDSTLKIQPAELGDSAMYLCASSLAGLAGVAEQYFGPGTRLTVT.

The chain has TRBV15 and TRBJ1-5; the D gene is possibly TRBD1 (5 bases). The V end lost 1 base, the J end lost 3 bases, and 13 bases lay between the germline ends. Germline V gene data show CDR1 as LNHNV and CDR2 as YYDKDF (reference sequence). This CDR3 region has 16 residues. The chain's CDR3 is CATSRGERGINQPQHF. The DNA for the CDR3 is TGTGCCACCAGCAGAGGCGAGCGGGGGATCAATCAGCCCCAGCATTTT. The whole variable domain, remainder taken from reference TRBV15 and TRBJ1-5, is DAMVIQNPRYQVTQFGKPVTLSCSQTLNHNVMYWYQQKSSQAPKLLFHYYDKDFNNEADTPDNFQSRRPNTSFCFLDIRSPGLGDTAMYLCATSRGERGINQPQHFGDGTRLSIL.

The chain joins TRBV2 to TRBJ1-4; 7 bases align to TRBD1. The V and J ends lost 3 bases and 4 bases, in that order; junction bases with no gene match: 5. Germline V gene sequence: CDR1 SNHLY, CDR2 FYNNEI. The CDR3 totals 15 residues. CDR3 sequence reads: CASSDGTVLNEKLFF. The DNA for the CDR3 is TGTGCCAGCAGTGACGGGACAGTACTTAATGAAAAACTGTTTTTT.